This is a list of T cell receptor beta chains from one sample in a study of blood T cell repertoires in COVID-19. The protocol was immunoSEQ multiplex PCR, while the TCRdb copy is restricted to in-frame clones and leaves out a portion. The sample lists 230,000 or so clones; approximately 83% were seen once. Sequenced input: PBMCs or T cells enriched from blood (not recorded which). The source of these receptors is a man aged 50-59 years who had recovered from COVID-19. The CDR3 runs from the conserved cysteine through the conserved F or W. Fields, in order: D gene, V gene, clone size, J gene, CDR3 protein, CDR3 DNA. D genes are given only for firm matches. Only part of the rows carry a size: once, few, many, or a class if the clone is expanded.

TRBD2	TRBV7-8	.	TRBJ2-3	CASSLGASGADTQYF	TGTGCCAGCAGCTTAGGGGCCAGCGGGGCAGATACGCAGTATTTT
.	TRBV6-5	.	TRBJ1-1	CASSYGGVANTEAFF	TGTGCCAGCAGTTACGGAGGGGTGGCGAACACTGAAGCTTTCTTT
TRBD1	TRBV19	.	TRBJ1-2	CASSIVGQSINYGYTF	TGTGCCAGTAGTATAGTGGGACAGAGCATCAACTATGGCTACACCTTC
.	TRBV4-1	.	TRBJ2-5	CASSQEGSRGPQETQYF	TGCGCCAGCAGCCAAGAGGGATCGCGGGGCCCACAAGAGACCCAGTACTTC
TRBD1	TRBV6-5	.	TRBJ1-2	CASSPDDRVGGYTF	TGTGCCAGCAGTCCTGACGACAGGGTGGGTGGCTACACCTTC
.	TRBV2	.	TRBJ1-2	CASRSGNYGYTF	TGTGCCAGCAGGTCCGGGAACTATGGCTACACCTTC
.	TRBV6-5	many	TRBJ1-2	CASSTGGYGGYTF	TGTGCCAGCAGTACCGGGGGATATGGTGGCTACACCTTC
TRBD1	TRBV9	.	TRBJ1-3	CASGLGQLAGNTIYF	TGTGCCAGCGGACTGGGACAGCTTGCCGGAAACACCATATATTTT
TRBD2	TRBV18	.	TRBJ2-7	CASSPGGGEQYF	TGTGCCAGCTCACCGGGGGGGGGTGAGCAGTACTTC
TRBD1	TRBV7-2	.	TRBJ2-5	CASSRGTGFASLYQETQYF	TGTGCCAGCAGCCGCGGGACAGGATTCGCCTCTCTATATCAAGAGACCCAGTACTTC
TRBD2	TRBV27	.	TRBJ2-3	CASSLISGRDADTQYF	TGTGCCAGCAGTTTAATTAGCGGGAGAGATGCAGATACGCAGTATTTT
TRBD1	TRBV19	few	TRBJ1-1	CASSMTGLHTEAFF	TGTGCCAGTAGTATGACAGGGCTGCACACTGAAGCTTTCTTT
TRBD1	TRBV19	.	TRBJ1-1	CASSIGRGLFWGTEAFF	TGTGCCAGTAGTATTGGCAGGGGGTTATTTTGGGGCACTGAAGCTTTCTTT
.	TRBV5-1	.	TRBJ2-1	CASSPPGGYEQFF	TGCGCCAGCAGCCCGCCGGGGGGCTATGAGCAGTTCTTC
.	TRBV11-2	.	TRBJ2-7	CASRSEGHEQYF	TGTGCCAGCAGGTCTGAGGGCCACGAGCAGTACTTC
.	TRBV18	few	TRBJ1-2	CASSPLQGALDYGYTF	TGTGCCAGCTCACCTTTACAGGGAGCATTAGACTATGGCTACACCTTC
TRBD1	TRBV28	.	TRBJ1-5	CATRAGGSGVYQPQHF	TGTGCCACCCGGGCAGGGGGCTCAGGTGTTTATCAGCCCCAGCATTTT
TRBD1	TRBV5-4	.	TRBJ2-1	CASSLQGNNEQFF	TGTGCCAGCAGCTTACAGGGGAACAATGAGCAGTTCTTC
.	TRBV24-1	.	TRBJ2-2	CATRGVGDTGELFF	TGTGCCACCCGGGGAGTAGGCGACACCGGGGAGCTGTTTTTT
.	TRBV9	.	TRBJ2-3	CASSVSGGTQYF	TGTGCCAGCAGCGTTTCCGGGGGTACGCAGTATTTT
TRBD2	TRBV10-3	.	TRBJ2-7	CAIMGSGRQGTYEQYF	TGTGCCATCATGGGTAGCGGGAGGCAGGGGACTTACGAGCAGTACTTC
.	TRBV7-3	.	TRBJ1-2	CASSLKRGYGYTF	TGTGCCAGCAGCTTAAAGCGAGGCTATGGCTACACCTTC
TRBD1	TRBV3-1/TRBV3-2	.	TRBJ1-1	CASSQDPRLQGDTEAFF	TGTGCCAGCAGCCAAGATCCCCGCTTACAGGGGGACACTGAAGCTTTCTTT
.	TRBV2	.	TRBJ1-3	CASSGRLTGFSGNTIYF	TGTGCCAGCAGCGGCCGCTTAACAGGGTTCTCTGGAAACACCATATATTTT
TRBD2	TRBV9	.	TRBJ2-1	CASSGTSGAYNEQFF	TGTGCCAGCAGCGGCACTAGCGGGGCCTACAATGAGCAGTTCTTC
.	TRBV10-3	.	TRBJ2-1	CAISVGGGGTYNEQFF	TGTGCCATTTCGGTGGGGGGAGGGGGTACCTACAATGAGCAGTTCTTC
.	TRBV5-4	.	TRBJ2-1	CASSTKEVSYNEQFF	TGTGCCAGCAGCACGAAGGAGGTCTCGTACAATGAGCAGTTCTTC
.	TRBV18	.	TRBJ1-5	CASSLQDRNQPQHF	TGTGCCAGCTCACTCCAAGACAGGAATCAGCCCCAGCATTTT
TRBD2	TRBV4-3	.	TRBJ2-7	CASSQVLAGEYEQYF	TGCGCCAGCAGCCAAGTACTAGCGGGAGAATACGAGCAGTACTTC
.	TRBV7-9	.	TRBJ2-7	CASSQGRVTTGPYEQYF	TGTGCCAGCAGCCAGGGGAGGGTCACGACGGGCCCCTACGAGCAGTACTTC
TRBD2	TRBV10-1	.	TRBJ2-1	CASSTSGVGSNEQFF	TGCGCCAGCAGTACTAGCGGGGTGGGATCCAATGAGCAGTTCTTC
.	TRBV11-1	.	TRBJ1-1	CASSLNPDNTEAFF	TGTGCCAGCAGCTTAAATCCAGATAACACTGAAGCTTTCTTT
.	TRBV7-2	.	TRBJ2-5	CASSLDGRYQETQYF	TGTGCCAGCAGCTTAGATGGCAGGTACCAAGAGACCCAGTACTTC
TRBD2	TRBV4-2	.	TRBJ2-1	CASSQAGGLAGTNEQFF	TGTGCCAGCAGCCAAGCGGGAGGACTAGCGGGGACCAATGAGCAGTTCTTC
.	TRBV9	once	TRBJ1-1	CASSIGGGNTEAFF	TGTGCCAGCAGCATCGGTGGAGGGAACACTGAAGCTTTCTTT
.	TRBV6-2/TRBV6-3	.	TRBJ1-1	CASSRDVGNTEAFF	TGTGCCAGCAGTCGGGATGTGGGAAACACTGAAGCTTTCTTT
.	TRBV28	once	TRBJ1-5	CASSGTDRHSNQPQHF	TGTGCCAGCAGTGGAACAGACAGACATAGCAATCAGCCCCAGCATTTT
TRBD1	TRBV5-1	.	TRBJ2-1	CASSLTGGPTNEQFF	TGCGCCAGCAGCTTAACAGGGGGCCCCACCAATGAGCAGTTCTTC
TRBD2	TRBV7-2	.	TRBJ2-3	CASSFPASGRPTDTQYF	TGTGCCAGCAGCTTCCCTGCAAGCGGGAGGCCCACAGATACGCAGTATTTT
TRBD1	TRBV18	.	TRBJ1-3	CASSPGPPRAGGERNTIYF	TGTGCCAGCTCACCAGGCCCCCCGAGGGCAGGGGGCGAACGAAACACCATATATTTT
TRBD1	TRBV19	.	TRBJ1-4	CASSSPGQGFEKLFF	TGTGCCAGTAGTTCCCCGGGACAGGGTTTTGAAAAACTGTTTTTT
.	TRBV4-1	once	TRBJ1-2	CASSQDRSGNYGYTF	TGCGCCAGCAGCCAAGATCGGTCAGGGAACTATGGCTACACCTTC
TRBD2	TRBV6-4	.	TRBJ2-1	CASSDGRLAGNDEQFF	TGTGCCAGCAGTGACGGCAGACTAGCGGGAAACGATGAGCAGTTCTTC
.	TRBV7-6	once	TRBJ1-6	CASSLDGGGSSPLHF	TGTGCCAGCAGCTTAGATGGGGGGGGGAGTTCACCCCTCCACTTT